Below, 17 T cell receptor beta chains from the same sample are listed, as sequenced in a study of blood T cell repertoires in COVID-19. Repertoires were generated with immunoSEQ multiplex PCR, while TCRdb's copy carries only in-frame clones and drops some. The data show 200,000 to 300,000 clones, almost 85% seen once. Input material: PBMCs or T cells enriched from blood (not recorded which). The receptor source for this set is a woman between 45 and 65 years old with acute COVID-19.

The J gene is TRBJ2-7, the V gene TRBV7-3; 9 nucleotides match TRBD1. J was trimmed by 6 bases and V by 5 bases; bases with no gene match: 11. Germline V gene sequence: CDR1 SGHTA, CDR2 FQGTGA. CDR3 length: 15 residues. This chain's CDR3 is CASSATGTGMSEQYF. DNA of the CDR3: TGTGCCAGCAGCGCCACCGGGACAGGGATGTCCGAGCAGTACTTC.

The chain links TRBV10-2 to TRBJ2-7, with 9 bases fitting TRBD2. This CDR3 has 15 amino acids. J was trimmed by 2 bases and V by 1 base; bases with no gene match: 3. CDR1 and CDR2 from the germline V gene are WSHSY and SAAADI. In nucleotides, the CDR3 is TGCGCCAGCAGTGAGTTTAGCGGGGGAACCTACGAGCAGTACTTC. Its translation: CASSEFSGGTYEQYF.

The rearrangement joins TRBV19 to TRBJ1-1; D perhaps matches TRBD1 (5 bases). V lost 10 bases and J 8 bases, leaving 17 bases between the germline ends. The germline CDR1 and CDR2 sequences are LNHDA and SQIVND (reference sequence). This CDR3 comprises 12 residues. The CDR3 protein is CATVGPLVEAFF. The CDR3 DNA follows: TGTGCCACCGTGGGGCCCCTTGTGGAAGCTTTCTTT.

V usage is TRBV6-5 and J usage is TRBJ2-1, with 13 bases identical to TRBD2. The CDR3 contains 15 residues. Germline values: CDR1 MNHEY, CDR2 SVGAGI. Trimming took 9 bases from V and 6 from J; bases not matched to a gene: 8. The CDR3 loop is CASTSGGAGGNEQFF. The CDR3 DNA reads as TGTGCCAGTACTAGCGGGGGGGCAGGTGGCAATGAGCAGTTCTTC.

This clone has only one observation. The V gene is TRBV20-1, the J gene TRBJ2-1; 8 bases agree with TRBD2. CDR3 length: 13 residues. Trimming removed 3 bases from V and 15 bases from J; junction bases left unmatched: 13. The V gene's germline CDR1 is DFQATT and CDR2 SNEGSKA (reference sequence). The CDR3 loop reads CSASVPPGGVPFF. CDR3 nucleotides: TGCAGTGCTAGTGTTCCTCCCGGGGGGGTGCCGTTCTTC.

V is TRBV10-1 and J is TRBJ2-1; 7 nucleotides line up with TRBD2. V was pared by 7 bases and J by 3 bases, with 9 bases of the junction left unmatched. The CDR3 has 15 residues. Per the germline V gene, CDR1 is WNHNN and CDR2 is SYGVQD (reference sequence). The CDR3 protein is CASTYGGCLYNEQFF. The CDR3 DNA is TGCGCCAGCACCTACGGGGGGTGCCTCTACAATGAGCAGTTCTTC.

V usage is TRBV5-1 and J usage is TRBJ1-4; D is undetermined. CDR1 is SGHRS and CDR2 is YFSETQ in the germline V gene. Trimming cost V 0 bases and J 5 bases, with 11 bases left between them. The CDR3 totals 15 residues. The CDR3 loop reads CASSLDNGWNEKLFF. The CDR3 DNA reads as TGCGCCAGCAGCTTGGATAACGGGTGGAATGAAAAACTGTTTTTT. The full variable domain, rest sourced from reference TRBV5-1 and TRBJ1-4, is KAGVTQTPRYLIKTRGQQVTLSCSPISGHRSVSWYQQTPGQGLQFLFEYFSETQRNKGNFPGRFSGRQFSNSRSEMNVSTLELGDSALYLCASSLDNGWNEKLFFGSGTQLSVL.

This chain uses TRBV6-2 or TRBV6-3 with TRBJ1-6; 8 bases are shared with TRBD1. Trimming took 0 bases from V and 5 from J; bases not matched to a gene: 0. This CDR3 region has 15 residues. In germline, CDR1 is MNHEY, CDR2 SVGEGT. The CDR3 sequence: CASSYSTGDNSPLHF. The CDR3 DNA is TGTGCCAGCAGTTACTCGACAGGGGATAATTCACCCCTCCACTTT.

This rearrangement joins TRBV11-2 to TRBJ2-7; TRBD1 is a possible D gene (5 bases). Trimming cost V 4 bases and J 3 bases, with 10 bases left between them. CDR1 is SGHAT and CDR2 is FQNNGV in the germline V gene. The CDR3 sequence is 13 residues long. The CDR3 DNA follows: TGTGCCAGCAGCTACCTACAGGACTACGAGCAGTACTTC. Residues: CASSYLQDYEQYF.

V is TRBV7-2 and J is TRBJ1-5; D uncertain. V was trimmed by 5 bases and J by 0 bases, leaving 17 bases between them. This CDR3 is built from 17 residues. Germline loops: CDR1 SGHTA, CDR2 FQGNSA. The CDR3 region is CASSEAKSFYSNQPQHF. The DNA for the CDR3 is TGTGCCAGCAGCGAGGCCAAGAGCTTCTATAGCAATCAGCCCCAGCATTTT.

The J gene is TRBJ1-2, the V gene TRBV6-6; D remains ambiguous. Trimming left V 2 bases short and J 3 bases short, with 13 bases between. Germline CDR1 and CDR2: MNHNY and SVGAGI (reference sequence). The CDR3 covers 15 residues. The CDR3 region has the DNA TGTGCCAGCAGTTACGAGGAGGGTTCCCACTATGGCTACACCTTC. Its protein is CASSYEEGSHYGYTF.

The chain has TRBV7-6 and TRBJ2-7; 9 bases fit TRBD1. CDR1 SGHVS and CDR2 FNYEAQ come from the germline V gene. There are 15 residues in the CDR3. Unmatched junction bases numbered 6, after V lost 1 base and J lost 5 bases. Here the CDR3 DNA reads TGTGCCAGCAGCTTAGGACTGGGACAGGGTAACGAGCAGTACTTC. Translation: CASSLGLGQGNEQYF.

In the case of this clone: Other nucleotide sequences in the sample specify the same CDR3. The chain joins TRBV6-5 to TRBJ1-2; a weak D match, TRBD1 (5 bases). The CDR3 is 13 amino acids. Trimming removed 6 bases at V and 3 bases at J, with 11 bases between. Germline CDR1 and CDR2: MNHEY and SVGAGI. The CDR3, as DNA: TGTGCCAGCAGCCTAGGGGTGGACTATGGCTACACCTTC. Amino acid sequence: CASSLGVDYGYTF.

The chain combines TRBV5-1 with TRBJ2-5, with D tentatively TRBD2 (6 bases). Germline V gives CDR1 SGHRS, CDR2 YFSETQ. CDR3 length: 16 amino acids. V dropped 0 bases and J dropped 5 bases, with 17 bases sitting between them. The CDR3 sequence: CASSLASSGVGETQYF. The CDR3 DNA reads TGCGCCAGCAGCTTGGCCAGTTCGGGAGTTGGGGAGACCCAGTACTTC.

The V call is TRBV11-2, the J call TRBJ2-1; TRBD1 aligns across 8 bases. This CDR3 contains 15 residues. The J segment lost 2 bases and the V segment lost 5 bases, leaving 5 bases of the junction unmatched. CDR1 SGHAT and CDR2 FQNNGV come from the germline V gene. This chain's CDR3 is CASSETGDPYNEQFF. In nucleotides, the CDR3 is TGTGCCAGCAGCGAGACAGGGGACCCCTACAATGAGCAGTTCTTC.

This chain uses TRBV21-1 with TRBJ1-1. TRBV21-1 is assigned pseudogene status. This CDR3 contains 14 residues. The CDR3 coding sequence is TGTGCCAGCAGCACCCAGGTGGAGGTCGGGGAAGCTTTCTTT. As protein: CASSTQVEVGEAFF.

This clone has a single count. The CDR3 protein is CASSSGQGPNQPQHF. DNA of the CDR3: TGTGCCAGCAGCTCCGGACAGGGTCCCAATCAGCCCCAGCATTTT. The rearrangement uses TRBV7-2 and TRBJ1-5; 8 nucleotides match TRBD1. The length of the CDR3 is 15 residues. Germline CDR1 SGHTA, CDR2 FQGNSA. V was clipped by 4 bases and J by 3 bases; unmatched bases: 5.